A selection of T cell receptor beta chains follows, all from one sample in a study of shared clonotypes between healthy human individuals. Method: immunoSEQ multiplex PCR; TCRdb's copy keeps in-frame clones and lacks some. The sample lists about 480,000 clones; 79% were seen once. Input material: PBMCs. The receptors come from a woman aged 40 to 50 in good health. Some clones in this sample may be carry-over from other donors' samples. CDR3s include the opening cysteine and the closing phenylalanine or tryptophan. Fields, in order: D gene, clone size, V gene, J gene, CDR3 protein, CDR3 DNA. The D gene is left open where the match is weak. Size is stated for part of the rows, as once, few or many counts, or as a class when the clone is expanded.

d_gene: -; abundance: -; v_gene: TRBV7-2; j_gene: TRBJ1-2; CDR3aa: CASSYLLGGYTF; CDR3nt: TGTGCCAGCAGCTACCTCTTGGGTGGCTACACCTTC
d_gene: TRBD1; abundance: -; v_gene: TRBV28; j_gene: TRBJ2-5; CDR3aa: CASFSGTGLRETQYF; CDR3nt: TGTGCCAGCTTCTCCGGGACAGGTCTTCGGGAGACCCAGTACTTC
d_gene: -; abundance: -; v_gene: TRBV7-3; j_gene: TRBJ2-1; CDR3aa: CASSPSRGERNEQFF; CDR3nt: TGTGCCAGCAGCCCCTCGAGGGGAGAACGCAATGAGCAGTTCTTC
d_gene: TRBD1; abundance: once; v_gene: TRBV5-6; j_gene: TRBJ1-2; CDR3aa: CASSSPTQGGGYTF; CDR3nt: TGTGCCAGCAGCTCTCCTACCCAGGGGGGCGGCTACACCTTC
d_gene: TRBD1; abundance: -; v_gene: TRBV5-1; j_gene: TRBJ1-3; CDR3aa: CASSLGDRGRNTIYF; CDR3nt: TGCGCCAGCAGCTTGGGTGACAGGGGGAGAAACACCATATATTTT
d_gene: -; abundance: -; v_gene: TRBV18; j_gene: TRBJ1-5; CDR3aa: CASSPLRGGNQPQHF; CDR3nt: TGTGCCAGCTCACCACTTCGGGGGGGAAATCAGCCCCAGCATTTT
d_gene: -; abundance: -; v_gene: TRBV7-3; j_gene: TRBJ2-7; CDR3aa: CASSLASFYEQYF; CDR3nt: TGTGCCAGCAGCCTCGCGTCTTTCTACGAGCAGTACTTC
d_gene: -; abundance: -; v_gene: TRBV30; j_gene: TRBJ1-2; CDR3aa: CAWTGYDYGYTF; CDR3nt: TGTGCCTGGACAGGGTATGACTATGGCTACACCTTC
d_gene: TRBD2; abundance: -; v_gene: TRBV30; j_gene: TRBJ2-5; CDR3aa: CAWRARGGRLETQYF; CDR3nt: TGTGCCTGGAGGGCCCGGGGCGGGAGGTTAGAGACCCAGTACTTC
d_gene: TRBD1; abundance: -; v_gene: TRBV28; j_gene: TRBJ2-7; CDR3aa: CASSLLLGQAYEQYF; CDR3nt: TGTGCCAGCAGTTTACTCCTGGGACAGGCCTACGAGCAGTACTTC
d_gene: -; abundance: -; v_gene: TRBV9; j_gene: TRBJ1-5; CDR3aa: CASSAGVSQPQHF; CDR3nt: TGTGCCAGCAGCGCGGGAGTTAGTCAGCCCCAGCATTTT
d_gene: -; abundance: -; v_gene: TRBV2; j_gene: TRBJ2-2; CDR3aa: CASSDRWERVVGELFF; CDR3nt: TGTGCCAGCAGTGATCGGTGGGAGCGGGTGGTCGGGGAGCTGTTTTTT
d_gene: -; abundance: -; v_gene: TRBV10-1; j_gene: TRBJ2-7; CDR3aa: CASSVEVMRYEQYF; CDR3nt: TGCGCCAGCAGTGTTGAGGTTATGAGATACGAGCAGTACTTC
d_gene: -; abundance: once; v_gene: TRBV7-9; j_gene: TRBJ1-1; CDR3aa: CASSLGGFPAFF; CDR3nt: TGTGCCAGCAGCCTGGGGGGGTTCCCCGCTTTCTTT
d_gene: TRBD1; abundance: once; v_gene: TRBV5-1; j_gene: TRBJ2-7; CDR3aa: CASSPRDRAYEQYF; CDR3nt: TGCGCCAGCAGCCCACGGGACAGGGCCTACGAGCAGTACTTC
d_gene: -; abundance: -; v_gene: TRBV5-5; j_gene: TRBJ1-2; CDR3aa: CASSLGLEMVRSYGYTF; CDR3nt: TGTGCCAGCAGCTTGGGGTTGGAGATGGTTAGGAGCTATGGCTACACCTTC
d_gene: TRBD2; abundance: -; v_gene: TRBV11-2; j_gene: TRBJ2-7; CDR3aa: CASRSQREGPFSEQYF; CDR3nt: TGTGCCAGCAGATCCCAAAGGGAGGGCCCCTTTTCCGAGCAGTACTTC
d_gene: -; abundance: -; v_gene: TRBV21-1; j_gene: TRBJ2-7; CDR3aa: CASSIRTGLLAGDYEQYF; CDR3nt: TGTGCCAGCAGCATCCGGACAGGGCTACTAGCGGGAGACTACGAGCAGTACTTC
d_gene: -; abundance: once; v_gene: TRBV4-1; j_gene: TRBJ2-7; CDR3aa: CASSQVDVGPYEQYF; CDR3nt: TGCGCCAGCAGCCAAGTGGACGTCGGACCCTACGAGCAGTACTTC
d_gene: TRBD1; abundance: -; v_gene: TRBV18; j_gene: TRBJ1-1; CDR3aa: CASSARQGEAFF; CDR3nt: TGTGCCAGCTCAGCCAGACAGGGTGAAGCTTTCTTT
d_gene: TRBD2; abundance: -; v_gene: TRBV7-2; j_gene: TRBJ2-1; CDR3aa: CASRASGRSYNEQFF; CDR3nt: TGTGCCAGCAGGGCTAGCGGGAGGAGCTACAATGAGCAGTTCTTC
d_gene: -; abundance: -; v_gene: TRBV7-2; j_gene: TRBJ1-1; CDR3aa: CASSLGGRYRNTEAFF; CDR3nt: TGTGCCAGCAGCTTAGGAGGGCGATACAGGAACACTGAAGCTTTCTTT
d_gene: -; abundance: -; v_gene: TRBV2; j_gene: TRBJ2-3; CDR3aa: CASIDRSDTQYF; CDR3nt: TGTGCCAGTATTGACAGATCAGATACGCAGTATTTT
d_gene: -; abundance: -; v_gene: TRBV28; j_gene: TRBJ2-7; CDR3aa: CASSLVGSYEQYF; CDR3nt: TGTGCCAGCAGTTTAGTAGGGTCTTACGAGCAGTACTTC
d_gene: TRBD2; abundance: -; v_gene: TRBV4-2; j_gene: TRBJ2-3; CDR3aa: CASSQGLAGAGTDTQYF; CDR3nt: TGTGCCAGCAGCCAAGGCCTAGCGGGAGCCGGCACAGATACGCAGTATTTT
d_gene: TRBD2; abundance: -; v_gene: TRBV7-3; j_gene: TRBJ2-1; CDR3aa: CASSLDGRAYNEQFF; CDR3nt: TGTGCCAGCAGCTTAGACGGGAGGGCCTACAATGAGCAGTTCTTC
d_gene: -; abundance: -; v_gene: TRBV2; j_gene: TRBJ2-1; CDR3aa: CASRRDGYNEQFF; CDR3nt: TGTGCCAGCAGACGGGACGGCTACAATGAGCAGTTCTTC
d_gene: -; abundance: -; v_gene: TRBV5-1; j_gene: TRBJ2-1; CDR3aa: CASSAAGTVFEQFF; CDR3nt: TGCGCCAGCAGCGCCGCCGGGACTGTCTTCGAGCAGTTCTTC
d_gene: -; abundance: -; v_gene: TRBV5-8; j_gene: TRBJ1-6; CDR3aa: CASSLQEAGYSPLHF; CDR3nt: TGTGCCAGCAGCTTGCAGGAGGCTGGTTATTCACCCCTCCACTTT
d_gene: -; abundance: -; v_gene: TRBV7-6; j_gene: TRBJ1-1; CDR3aa: CASSLEGGAEAFF; CDR3nt: TGTGCCAGCAGCTTAGAGGGGGGCGCTGAAGCTTTCTTT
d_gene: -; abundance: -; v_gene: TRBV30; j_gene: TRBJ2-5; CDR3aa: CAWSSVGETQYF; CDR3nt: TGTGCCTGGAGTTCTGTGGGGGAGACCCAGTACTTC
d_gene: -; abundance: -; v_gene: TRBV11-2; j_gene: TRBJ2-7; CDR3aa: CASSLGRVAYEQYF; CDR3nt: TGTGCCAGCAGCTTAGGACGCGTCGCCTACGAGCAGTACTTC
d_gene: -; abundance: -; v_gene: TRBV6-1; j_gene: TRBJ2-7; CDR3aa: CASSEPHWYEQYF; CDR3nt: TGTGCCAGCAGTGAACCACACTGGTACGAGCAGTACTTC
d_gene: TRBD2; abundance: -; v_gene: TRBV5-1; j_gene: TRBJ2-3; CDR3aa: CASSLGLAGYTDTQYF; CDR3nt: TGCGCCAGCAGCTTGGGGCTAGCGGGATACACAGATACGCAGTATTTT
d_gene: -; abundance: few; v_gene: TRBV19; j_gene: TRBJ1-1; CDR3aa: CASRGGQRPGEAFF; CDR3nt: TGTGCCAGTAGGGGAGGACAGCGACCAGGAGAGGCTTTCTTT
d_gene: -; abundance: few; v_gene: TRBV15; j_gene: TRBJ2-4; CDR3aa: CATSREPTGWQIQYF; CDR3nt: TGTGCCACCAGCAGAGAACCCACCGGGTGGCAGATTCAGTACTTC
d_gene: -; abundance: -; v_gene: TRBV18; j_gene: TRBJ2-7; CDR3aa: CASSPPLPYEQYF; CDR3nt: TGTGCCAGCTCACCACCTCTCCCGTACGAGCAGTACTTC
d_gene: -; abundance: -; v_gene: TRBV28; j_gene: TRBJ1-4; CDR3aa: CASSPSGAAEKLFF; CDR3nt: TGTGCCAGCAGCCCCTCGGGGGCCGCTGAAAAACTGTTTTTT
d_gene: -; abundance: -; v_gene: TRBV6-1; j_gene: TRBJ2-7; CDR3aa: CASSEPGRTRGPYEQYF; CDR3nt: TGTGCCAGCAGTGAACCCGGTAGGACGCGGGGGCCCTACGAGCAGTACTTC
d_gene: -; abundance: -; v_gene: TRBV9; j_gene: TRBJ1-2; CDR3aa: CASSVGPEYYGYTF; CDR3nt: TGTGCCAGCAGCGTAGGCCCGGAGTACTATGGCTACACCTTC
d_gene: -; abundance: -; v_gene: TRBV30; j_gene: TRBJ2-5; CDR3aa: CAWSDQQETQYF; CDR3nt: TGTGCCTGGAGTGACCAACAAGAGACCCAGTACTTC
d_gene: -; abundance: -; v_gene: TRBV28; j_gene: TRBJ1-1; CDR3aa: CASILFPNTEAFF; CDR3nt: TGTGCCAGCATCCTGTTCCCGAACACTGAAGCTTTCTTT
d_gene: -; abundance: -; v_gene: TRBV7-9; j_gene: TRBJ1-2; CDR3aa: CASSRVSRMRGYTF; CDR3nt: TGTGCCAGCAGTCGGGTCTCCAGGATGAGAGGCTACACCTTC
d_gene: -; abundance: once; v_gene: TRBV7-9; j_gene: TRBJ1-2; CDR3aa: CASSLQLPNYGYTF; CDR3nt: TGTGCCAGCAGCTTACAGCTGCCTAACTATGGCTACACCTTC
d_gene: TRBD2; abundance: -; v_gene: TRBV6-5; j_gene: TRBJ2-1; CDR3aa: CASMLLAGGNEQFF; CDR3nt: TGTGCCAGCATGCTCCTAGCGGGAGGCAATGAGCAGTTCTTC
d_gene: -; abundance: -; v_gene: TRBV7-2; j_gene: TRBJ1-5; CDR3aa: CASSTRAYQPQHF; CDR3nt: TGTGCCAGCAGCACGAGGGCCTATCAGCCCCAGCATTTT
d_gene: -; abundance: -; v_gene: TRBV15; j_gene: TRBJ1-2; CDR3aa: CATSNPGRGGYTF; CDR3nt: TGTGCCACCAGCAACCCTGGCCGAGGTGGCTACACCTTC